This note documents a single TCR beta chain sequence. Its cognate antigen is unknown. 5'RACE primed from the constant segment yielded TCR alpha and TCR beta cDNA libraries bearing sample barcodes and UMIs. Using its own MiXCR run on the 5' RACE reads, TCRdb lists one record per CDR3 protein. This table has 250,000 or so distinct CDR3 sequences, approximately 18% appearing once. The sample comes from a study of T-cell memory formation after mild COVID-19. Study details: TCR clusters largely stayed donor specific.

Study outcomes and limitations: CD4+ clones that contracted lay mainly in CM and EM; CD8+ ones lay in EMRA.

The V and J ends lost 3 bases and 6 bases respectively, with 8 bases between them. The V gene's germline CDR1 is LGHNA and CDR2 YSLEER. The CDR3 sequence is 13 residues long. This clonotype was obtained from a man aged 18-30 years who had mild COVID-19 (a few samples of this study predate the infection). Cell type and time point are not known. The sequenced sample consisted of PBMCs or a T cell subset sorted from them (not recorded which). V gene TRBV4-3 combines with J gene TRBJ2-2; D might be TRBD1 (6 bases). CDR3 nucleotides: TGCGCCAGCAGCCACACAGGGCCCGGGGAGCTGTTTTTT. Translation gives CASSHTGPGELFF.